The 27 T cell receptor beta chains reported below all come from one sample, sequenced in a study of blood T cells in healthy people across ages. With a J-beta primer mix and a sample-barcoded 5' primer, a second PCR ran about 7 to 12 cycles. MiXCR was run by TCRdb on the 5' RACE reads, yielding one entry per CDR3 protein. The profile shows 550,000 to 800,000 distinct CDR3 sequences, 21% of them singletons. Sequencing was done on a sample of blood. These receptors originate from a man in his 70s in good health.

A few counts support this clonotype. The chain has TRBV20-1 and TRBJ2-3; 7 bases map to TRBD2. J gave up 6 bases and V 4 bases, and 10 bases lay outside the gene matches. Germline V CDR1 and CDR2: DFQATT, SNEGSKA (reference sequence). CDR3 length: 14 amino acids. The DNA of the CDR3 is TGCAGTGCTATTGACACAAGGGGAGGGGATACGCAGTATTTT. Translation gives CSAIDTRGGDTQYF.

This clonotype has more than one count but fewer than ten. Since a much larger clone is just one base distant, this may be a read error. The J gene is TRBJ2-3, the V gene TRBV7-2, with D perhaps being TRBD1 or TRBD2 (5 bases each). The CDR3 covers 15 residues. Germline V gene lookup returns CDR1 SGHTA and CDR2 FQGNSA. Here the CDR3 DNA reads TGTGCCAGCAGCTTTCAAGGGACGACCCCAGATGCGCAGTATTTT. This encodes CASSFQGTTPDAQYF. The full variable domain, in which reference TRBV7-2 and TRBJ2-3 provide the parts outside the CDR3, is GAGVSQSPSNKVTEKGKDVELRCDPISGHTALYWYRQSLGQGLEFLIYFQGNSAPDKSGLPSDRFSAERTGGSVSTLTIQRTQQEDSAVYLCASSFQGTTPDAQYFGPGTRLTVL.

This chain links TRBV29-1 with TRBJ2-1; a weak D match, TRBD2 (5 bases). Per the germline V gene, CDR1 is SQVTM and CDR2 is ANQGSEA. The CDR3 consists of 14 residues. The V and J ends lost 0 bases and 8 bases respectively, with 14 bases between them. The CDR3 sequence is CSVEDGWTEDEQFF. The CDR3 DNA reads TGCAGCGTTGAAGATGGTTGGACGGAGGATGAGCAGTTCTTC.

This chain links TRBV10-3 with TRBJ2-3; D gene ambiguous. Trimming took 3 bases from V and 6 from J, leaving 7 bases between them. Germline CDR1 ENHRY, CDR2 SYGVKD. The CDR3 consists of 12 residues. The CDR3 region has the DNA TGTGCCATCAGTGATGAAGGGGATACGCAGTATTTT. Translating it yields CAISDEGDTQYF.

The chain employs TRBV24-1 and TRBJ2-1, with 11 bases aligning to TRBD1. Germline CDR1 and CDR2: KGHDR and SFDVKD. After removal of 3 bases from V and 6 bases from J, the junction contained 6 bases not matched to a gene. The CDR3 has 16 amino acids. The CDR3 protein is CATSDQPGQGGNEQFF. The CDR3 DNA is TGTGCCACCAGTGATCAACCGGGACAGGGGGGCAATGAGCAGTTCTTC.

This clonotype was found a few times. The V call is TRBV28, the J call TRBJ1-4, with 7 bases that match TRBD1. Germline V gene lookup returns CDR1 MDHEN and CDR2 SYDVKM. CDR3 size: 15 residues. Trimming removed 6 bases from V and 8 bases from J; junction bases left unmatched: 12. CDR3 bases: TGTGCCAGCAGAAACGGGACAGTCCAAGGGGAAAAACTGTTTTTT. This codes for CASRNGTVQGEKLFF.

This chain joins TRBV6-5 and TRBJ1-2, with TRBD1 as a possible D gene (6 bases). CDR3 size: 15 residues. Trimming cost V 2 bases and J 1 base, with 11 bases left between them. Looked up from germline, CDR1 is MNHEY and CDR2 is SVGAGI. The CDR3 DNA sequence: TGTGCCAGCAGTTACACGGGGACATTTAACTATGGCTACACCTTC. Protein sequence: CASSYTGTFNYGYTF.

The CDR3 nucleotides are TGTGCCAGCAGCAAGGACGGGTATAGCAATCAGCCCCAGCATTTT. Translating it yields CASSKDGYSNQPQHF. This chain uses TRBV6-2 or TRBV6-3 with TRBJ1-5; the D is unclear. Trimming removed 6 bases at V and 0 bases at J, with 12 bases between. This CDR3 has 15 amino acids. Germline assignment: CDR1 MNHEY and CDR2 SVGEGT.

This clonotype showed up just a few times. The chain links TRBV10-3 to TRBJ2-3, with D tentatively TRBD2 (5 bases). The CDR3 spans 14 residues. The germline gives CDR1 ENHRY, CDR2 SYGVKD. V lost 4 bases, J lost 2 bases, and 10 bases lay in between. The CDR3 nucleotides read TGTGCCATCAGTGGTGCGGGCAACACAGATACGCAGTATTTT. Translated: CAISGAGNTDTQYF.

This chain links TRBV5-5 with TRBJ2-5; 11 positions agree with TRBD2. The DNA matches TRBJ2-7 better at its end, which makes the J call doubtful. In germline, CDR1 is SGHKS, CDR2 YYEKEE (reference sequence). The CDR3 loop spans 14 amino acids. The CDR3 nucleotides are TGTGCCAGCAGCCCACTAGCGGGAGTCAACGAGCAGTACTTC. This gives the protein CASSPLAGVNEQYF.

This clonotype was detected only a few times. The chain combines TRBV6-2 or TRBV6-3 with TRBJ1-4; a weak D match, TRBD1 (6 bases). The germline V gene has CDR1 MNHEY and CDR2 SVGEGT. The CDR3 extends over 14 amino acids. V was trimmed by 2 bases and J by 7 bases, leaving 11 bases between them. The CDR3 reads CASSYQGSIEKLFF. CDR3 nucleotides: TGTGCCAGCAGTTACCAGGGGAGTATTGAAAAACTGTTTTTT.

This clonotype showed up just a few times. The genes are TRBV3-1 and TRBJ2-5; the match to TRBD2 covers 11 bases. V trimming: 1 base; J trimming: 5 bases; junction bases outside the gene matches: 6. There are 16 residues in the CDR3. Germline V gene lookup returns CDR1 LGHDT and CDR2 YNNKEL (reference sequence). The CDR3 loop reads CASSQVGSGREETQYF. In DNA, the CDR3 is TGTGCCAGCAGCCAAGTTGGTAGCGGGAGGGAGGAGACCCAGTACTTC.

The chain combines TRBV12-3 or TRBV12-4 with TRBJ2-3; 7 bases agree with TRBD1. This CDR3 contains 13 residues. The ends lost 6 bases at V and 4 bases at J; junction bases unmatched: 4. CDR3 nucleotide sequence: TGTGCCAGCAGACAGGGGAACGCAGATACGCAGTATTTT. This encodes CASRQGNADTQYF.

The rearrangement joins TRBV15 to TRBJ1-4; D may be TRBD1 (5 bases). V lost 3 bases to trimming and J lost 8 bases, with 13 bases between them. In germline, CDR1 is LNHNV, CDR2 YYDKDF (reference sequence). The length of the CDR3 is 14 residues. CDR3 in DNA: TGTGCCACCAGCAGCGGACATTTGTCGGAAAAACTGTTTTTT. Its protein is CATSSGHLSEKLFF.

This clonotype was seen more than once but under ten times. V usage is TRBV3-1 and J usage is TRBJ1-2; tentative D call: TRBD1 (5 bases). This CDR3 is 14 amino acids long. The V end lost 2 bases, the J end lost 4 bases, and 11 bases lay between the germline ends. Per germline, CDR1 LGHDT and CDR2 YNNKEL (reference sequence). CDR3 amino acids: CASSQRAGSYGYTF. Here the CDR3 DNA reads TGTGCCAGCAGCCAACGGGCAGGGAGCTATGGCTACACCTTC. Full variable domain (outside the CDR3, taken from reference TRBV3-1 and TRBJ1-2): DTAVSQTPKYLVTQMGNDKSIKCEQNLGHDTMYWYKQDSKKFLKIMFSYNNKELIINETVPNRFSPKSPDKAHLNLHINSLELGDSAVYFCASSQRAGSYGYTFGSGTRLTVV.

This chain links TRBV20-1 with TRBJ2-3; 8 positions agree with TRBD2. V shed 7 bases and J 4 bases; nucleotides not matched to a gene: 13. Germline values: CDR1 DFQATT, CDR2 SNEGSKA (reference sequence). CDR3 length: 15 residues. The CDR3 DNA reads as TGCAGTGTCCCCGGACTAGCCCCCGTCTCAGATACGCAGTATTTT. It codes for CSVPGLAPVSDTQYF.

V gene TRBV9 combines with J gene TRBJ2-5, with D perhaps matching TRBD1 (6 bases). Between the trimmed V and J ends, which lost 3 bases and 2 bases, there was a span of 17 bases. The CDR3 is made up of 16 amino acids. Germline V gene sequence: CDR1 SGDLS, CDR2 YYNGEE. The CDR3 loop reads CASSETLGTTQETQYF. For the CDR3, the DNA is TGTGCCAGCAGCGAGACCCTCGGGACAACACAAGAGACCCAGTACTTC.

This clonotype occurred a few times. The chain has TRBV14 and TRBJ2-1, with TRBD2 matching 9 bases. There are 15 residues in the CDR3. Unmatched junction bases numbered 12, after V lost 5 bases and J lost 10 bases. Germline V lookup: CDR1 SGHDN, CDR2 FVKESK. CDR3 amino acids: CASSRDGTSFDEQFF. CDR3 DNA: TGTGCCAGCAGCAGGGACGGGACTAGCTTCGACGAGCAGTTCTTC.

This clonotype was found a few times. The chain employs TRBV5-1 and TRBJ1-4; no firm D call. There are 15 residues in the CDR3. Trimming took 1 base from V and 5 from J, leaving 12 bases between them. Germline CDR1 and CDR2: SGHRS and YFSETQ. CDR3 sequence (DNA): TGCGCCAGCAGCTTGCAAGGGTCGGAGAATGAAAAACTGTTTTTT. Its protein product is CASSLQGSENEKLFF.

This clonotype was detected ten times or more. The V gene is TRBV5-5, the J gene TRBJ1-1; a weak D match, TRBD1 (6 bases). This CDR3 contains 15 residues. V was pared by 2 bases and J by 1 base, with 12 bases between. Looked up from germline, CDR1 is SGHKS and CDR2 is YYEKEE (reference sequence). The CDR3 spells CASSFLQGWNTEAFF. The CDR3 DNA reads as TGTGCCAGCAGCTTTCTGCAGGGGTGGAACACTGAAGCTTTCTTT.

This clonotype was picked up a small number of times. The chain recombines TRBV3-1 with TRBJ1-1, with no clear D. V was pared by 6 bases and J by 1 base, with 6 bases between. Germline CDR1 reads LGHDT; CDR2 reads YNNKEL (reference sequence). This CDR3 contains 12 residues. CDR3 residues: CASRNGNTEAFF. DNA for the CDR3: TGTGCCAGCAGGAACGGGAACACTGAAGCTTTCTTT.

The CDR3 is CASSYGQGLGTQYF. CDR3 DNA sequence: TGCGCCAGCAGCTATGGACAGGGACTTGGTACGCAGTATTTT. This chain uses TRBV5-1 with TRBJ2-3, with 8 nucleotides matching TRBD1. Germline values: CDR1 SGHRS, CDR2 YFSETQ. After removal of 3 bases from V and 8 bases from J, the junction contained 8 bases not matched to a gene. The CDR3 runs 14 residues.

The chain uses TRBV5-5 and TRBJ2-5, with TRBD1 matching 8 bases. The CDR3 is 15 residues long. V lost 7 bases, J lost 2 bases, and 10 bases stayed unmatched. CDR1 and CDR2 from the germline V gene are SGHKS and YYEKEE (reference sequence). The chain's CDR3 is CASSSWTGRQETQYF. The CDR3 region has the DNA TGTGCCAGCTCCAGCTGGACAGGGAGACAAGAGACCCAGTACTTC.

This clonotype was observed a handful of times. The chain uses TRBV7-2 and TRBJ2-3; a possible D gene is TRBD2 (6 bases). There are 15 residues in the CDR3. CDR1 is SGHTA, CDR2 FQGNSA, per germline. The V gene lost 1 base and the J gene lost 2 bases, with 10 bases spanning the gap. The CDR3 reads CASSLVADPTDTQYF. The CDR3 DNA follows: TGTGCCAGCAGCTTAGTAGCGGATCCCACAGATACGCAGTATTTT. The variable domain in full, with the rest retrieved from reference TRBV7-2 and TRBJ2-3, is GAGVSQSPSNKVTEKGKDVELRCDPISGHTALYWYRQSLGQGLEFLIYFQGNSAPDKSGLPSDRFSAERTGGSVSTLTIQRTQQEDSAVYLCASSLVADPTDTQYFGPGTRLTVL.

In its sample, this clonotype was seen many times. This CDR3 reads CSVRRLSTDTQYF. CDR3 in DNA: TGCAGCGTCCGAAGGCTAAGCACAGATACGCAGTATTTT. This chain joins TRBV29-1 and TRBJ2-3; D unresolved. Germline CDR1 reads SQVTM; CDR2 reads ANQGSEA. This CDR3 region has 13 residues. V gave up 6 bases and J gave up 0 bases, with 10 bases separating them.

There are a few counts of this clonotype. The chain couples TRBV7-2 to TRBJ2-7; D is undetermined. CDR1 SGHTA and CDR2 FQGNSA come from the germline V gene. The CDR3 totals 15 residues. V lost 1 base and J lost 0, with 10 bases in between. The CDR3 region is CASSLGAQSSYEQYF. The DNA of the CDR3 is TGTGCCAGCAGCTTAGGAGCGCAAAGCTCCTACGAGCAGTACTTC.

The chain uses TRBV21-1 and TRBJ2-2; the tabulated D call, TRBD2, remains unverified against the DNA. TRBV21-1 is described as a pseudogene. The CDR3 covers 17 residues. CDR3 loop: CASGPKGAGGDTGELFF. The CDR3 DNA sequence: TGTGCCAGCGGTCCAAAGGGAGCGGGAGGAGACACCGGGGAGCTGTTTTTT.